This TCR beta chain originates from a study of blood T cell repertoires in COVID-19. This clone was observed once. Study members were between roughly 18 and 89 years old and lived in roughly 24 US regions. Which cohort a participant joined came from the clinical history participants gave. The study counted Cohort 3 donors as recovered given two negative PCRs, clearance, or symptom resolution. Authors' processing steps: Scientists estimated how many nucleated cells there were by amplifying reference gene primers. The table came from immunoSEQ multiplex PCR; TCRdb's copy has only in-frame clones and leaves some out. The V and J calls and the clone size are those of that table, but D and trimming were determined from the DNA. Of about 100,000 clones listed, approximately 86% are singletons. What was sequenced was PBMCs or T cells enriched from blood (not recorded which). This sequence was found in a woman in her forties or fifties who had recovered from COVID-19.

In nucleotides, the CDR3 is TGCGCCAGCAGCGTACCCCTAGCGGGACCCAATGAGCAGTTCTTC. Its translation is CASSVPLAGPNEQFF. J is TRBJ2-1 and V is TRBV5-1; 9 nucleotides align to TRBD2. CDR3 length: 15 residues. Germline V gene lookup returns CDR1 SGHRS and CDR2 YFSETQ. V shed 4 bases and J 6 bases; nucleotides not matched to a gene: 8.